This TCR beta chain was captured by sequencing in a study of T cell responses to AZD1222 COVID-19 vaccine. Study-wide findings and caveats: Repertoires in all cases were sampled only once the peak T cell response had passed. The reported proportion of spike-specific TCRs targeting unmutated variant regions was nearly half. Two AZD1222 doses significantly raised spike-specific TCR breadth and depth over controls.

A remark on this clone: Its specificity is unknown.

Trimming left V 2 bases short and J 0 bases short, with 10 bases between. Germline V CDR1 and CDR2: LGHDT, YNNKEL (reference sequence). There are 15 residues in the CDR3. Method: immunoSEQ multiplex PCR; TCRdb's copy keeps in-frame clones and lacks some. Counted here are about 82,000 clones, 80% to 90% occurring once; the ten biggest clones make up around 10%. The rearrangement joins TRBV3-1 (or the pseudogene TRBV3-2) to TRBJ1-1; D gene uncertain. Material: peripheral blood, obtained 28 days after the second AZD1222 dose. The source is an adult who received the AZD1222 COVID-19 vaccine. In DNA form, the CDR3 reads TGTGCCAGCAGCCAACAGGTTCTGATGAACACTGAAGCTTTCTTT. This translates into CASSQQVLMNTEAFF.